This passage covers 20 T cell receptor beta chains from one sample sequenced in a study of STAT3 mutations in large granular lymphocyte leukemia. Profiled with immunoSEQ multiplex PCR; TCRdb holds only in-frame clones, not every one. This sample has about 19,000 clones, with roughly 90% found just once. Study-wide results and caveats: At least one immunodominant TCR beta clonotype appeared in every T-cell large granular lymphocyte leukemia patient.

What these receptors recognize is not known. Material: peripheral blood mononuclear cells. The source is a man aged 55 to 70 with T-cell large granular lymphocyte leukemia. Some clones in this sample may be carry-over from other donors' samples.

This chain links TRBV5-1 with TRBJ2-7, with D perhaps matching TRBD1 (6 bases). Germline V gene data show CDR1 as SGHRS and CDR2 as YFSETQ. The CDR3 totals 14 residues. V shed 0 bases and J shed 2 bases, with 9 bases lying between them. CDR3 in DNA: TGCGCCAGCAGCTTGGTACAGGGTCCCTACGAGCAGTACTTC. It codes for CASSLVQGPYEQYF.

The V and J genes are TRBV29-1 and TRBJ1-2; no definite D call. The germline gives CDR1 SQVTM, CDR2 ANQGSEA. CDR3 length equals 10 residues. V dropped 0 bases and J dropped 6 bases, with 2 bases sitting between them. CDR3 sequence reads: CSVEDHGYTF. In nucleotides, the CDR3 is TGCAGCGTTGAAGACCATGGCTACACCTTC.

The V gene is TRBV10-1, the J gene TRBJ2-1; TRBD2 agrees at 12 bases. Looked up from germline, CDR1 is WNHNN and CDR2 is SYGVQD (reference sequence). V lost 0 bases and J lost 14; bases outside the gene matches: 11. This CDR3 has 16 amino acids. Written as DNA, the CDR3 is TGCGCCAGCAGTGAGTCTAGGCTAGCGGGAGGGGGGTTAGAGTTCTTC. It is translated as CASSESRLAGGGLEFF.

The chain couples TRBV5-1 to TRBJ2-3; D gene uncertain. Germline V gene data show CDR1 as SGHRS and CDR2 as YFSETQ. This CDR3 has 12 amino acids. Trimming pared 4 bases from V and 6 bases from J, leaving 9 bases between. This CDR3 is CASSLDLDTQYF. The CDR3 coding sequence is TGCGCCAGCAGCCTGGATCTGGATACGCAGTATTTT.

J is TRBJ1-2 and V is TRBV20-1; D gene uncertain. CDR3 size: 11 residues. V was clipped by 5 bases and J by 4 bases, with 8 bases between them. Germline values: CDR1 DFQATT, CDR2 SNEGSKA (reference sequence). The CDR3 DNA is TGCAGTGCTTTCGGGCCCTATGGCTACACCTTC. It yields the protein CSAFGPYGYTF.

The chain joins TRBV30 to TRBJ1-1, with 8 bases aligning to TRBD1. The length of the CDR3 is 11 residues. The J segment lost 12 bases and the V segment lost 4 bases, leaving 7 bases of the junction unmatched. Per germline, CDR1 GTSNPN and CDR2 SVGIG (reference sequence). Written as DNA, the CDR3 is TGTGCCTGGACCTCAGGGGGCGGACCTTTCTTT. It encodes CAWTSGGGPFF. The complete variable domain, with remaining parts taken from reference TRBV30 and TRBJ1-1, reads SQTIHQWPATLVQPVGSPLSLECTVEGTSNPNLYWYRQAAGRGLQLLFYSVGIGQISSEVPQNLSASRPQDRQFILSSKKLLLSDSGFYLCAWTSGGGPFFGQGTRLTVV.

This chain joins TRBV5-4 and TRBJ1-2; the match to TRBD1 covers 9 bases. Germline CDR1 and CDR2: SGHNT and YYREEE (reference sequence). The length of the CDR3 is 16 residues. Trimming took 5 bases from V and 1 from J; bases not matched to a gene: 9. CDR3 DNA: TGTGCCAGCAGAACCCGGACAGGGGAGAATAACTATGGCTACACCTTC. It translates to CASRTRTGENNYGYTF. The full variable domain, rest sourced from reference TRBV5-4 and TRBJ1-2, is ETGVTQSPTHLIKTRGQQVTLRCSSQSGHNTVSWYQQALGQGPQFIFQYYREEENGRGNFPPRFSGLQFPNYSSELNVNALELDDSALYLCASRTRTGENNYGYTFGSGTRLTVV.

This chain joins TRBV12-5 and TRBJ2-6; possibly TRBD1 for D (6 bases). Trimming pared 5 bases from V and 0 bases from J, leaving 14 bases between. Looked up from germline, CDR1 is LGHNT and CDR2 is FRNRAP. The CDR3 loop spans 17 amino acids. CDR3 loop: CASGPVRGTSGANVLTF. CDR3 nucleotide sequence: TGTGCTAGTGGTCCGGTTAGGGGGACCTCTGGGGCCAACGTCCTGACTTTC. Full variable domain (rest looked up from reference TRBV12-5 and TRBJ2-6): DARVTQTPRHKVTEMGQEVTMRCQPILGHNTVFWYRQTMMQGLELLAYFRNRAPLDDSGMPKDRFSAEMPDATLATLKIQPSEPRDSAVYFCASGPVRGTSGANVLTFGAGSRLTVL.

This clone has only one observation. The chain links TRBV2 to TRBJ1-5; D is perhaps TRBD1 (5 bases). From germline, CDR1 is SNHLY and CDR2 FYNNEI. V was cut by 4 bases and J by 3 bases, with 13 bases left in between. The CDR3 has 15 residues. CDR3 region: CASSAGQGPNQPQHF. CDR3 DNA: TGTGCCAGCAGTGCCGGGCAGGGACCCAATCAGCCCCAGCATTTT.

The chain recombines TRBV19 with TRBJ2-4; no firm D call. With 1 base removed from V and 0 bases from J, the gap between germline ends came to 10 bases. The CDR3 sequence is 16 residues long. Germline assignment: CDR1 LNHDA and CDR2 SQIVND (reference sequence). The CDR3 DNA is TGTGCCAGTAGTATAGTAGACGGGTTAGCCAAAAACATTCAGTACTTC. This sequence encodes CASSIVDGLAKNIQYF.

The V gene is TRBV29-1, the J gene TRBJ2-7; D possibly corresponds to TRBD2 (6 bases). The length of the CDR3 is 13 residues. Trimming removed 1 base from V and 2 bases from J, with 9 bases in between. Germline lookup yields CDR1 SQVTM and CDR2 ANQGSEA. CDR3 DNA sequence: TGCAGCGTTGAAGGGGGGGATACCTACGAGCAGTACTTC. Its protein product is CSVEGGDTYEQYF.

The V call is TRBV6-1, the J call TRBJ1-1; D call uncertain. In germline, CDR1 is MNHNS, CDR2 SASEGT. The CDR3 is 13 amino acids. Trimming removed 8 bases from V and 0 bases from J, with 10 bases in between. The CDR3 region is CASSAVLNTEAFF. The CDR3 bases are TGTGCCAGCTCGGCGGTACTGAACACTGAAGCTTTCTTT.

The rearrangement joins TRBV5-1 to TRBJ1-2; no clear D. The CDR3 is 13 residues long. Germline V lookup: CDR1 SGHRS, CDR2 YFSETQ. Trimming shortened V by 0 bases and J by 5 bases, and 8 bases separated the two germline ends. The DNA for the CDR3 is TGCGCCAGCAGCTTGGGAGGAGAGTATGGCTACACCTTC. This translates into CASSLGGEYGYTF.

This clone was recorded only once. A read error may account for a junction end that differs from germline. The V gene is TRBV30, the J gene TRBJ1-1, with D hard to call. The CDR3 sequence is 12 residues long. Germline CDR1 is GTSNPN and CDR2 is SVGIG (reference sequence). The DNA of the CDR3 is TGTGCCCGGAGTGAGGGCGGGCCGGAAGCTTTCTTT. Its protein is CARSEGGPEAFF. Drawing the rest from reference TRBV30 and TRBJ1-1, the complete variable domain is SQTIHQWPATLVQPVGSPLSLECTVEGTSNPNLYWYRQAAGRGLQLLFYSVGIGQISSEVPQNLSASRPQDRQFILSSKKLLLSDSGFYLCARSEGGPEAFFGQGTRLTVV.

This clone is a singleton in its sample. This chain uses TRBV25-1 with TRBJ2-7; TRBD1 agrees at 8 bases. Germline CDR1 MGHDK, CDR2 SYGVNS. V dropped 6 bases and J dropped 0; count of bases not matched to a gene: 13. The CDR3 covers 17 residues. CDR3 bases: TGTGCCAGCAGCAGGACCCTAGGCAGGGGGCACTCCTACGAGCAGTACTTC. The encoded protein is CASSRTLGRGHSYEQYF.

This clone came up a few times. V gene TRBV5-1 combines with J gene TRBJ2-3, with a tentative D call TRBD2 (5 bases). V lost 7 bases and J lost 0, with 12 bases in between. Looked up from germline, CDR1 is SGHRS and CDR2 is YFSETQ. The CDR3 contains 14 residues. Written as DNA, the CDR3 is TGCGCCAGCGTCCGGGGTGGTAGCACAGATACGCAGTATTTT. It translates to CASVRGGSTDTQYF.

The rearrangement joins TRBV7-2 to TRBJ2-2, with D hard to call. Between the trimmed V and J ends, which lost 5 bases and 6 bases, there was a span of 19 bases. CDR1 SGHTA and CDR2 FQGNSA come from the germline V gene. The CDR3 extends over 16 amino acids. This chain's CDR3 is CASSPVVAIGSGELFF. Here the CDR3 DNA reads TGTGCCAGCAGCCCCGTGGTAGCAATTGGATCCGGGGAGCTGTTTTTT.

The chain combines TRBV18 with TRBJ2-2; D unclear. Trimming left V 4 bases short and J 1 base short, with 13 bases between. Germline assignment: CDR1 KGHSH and CDR2 LQKENI. The CDR3 length is 16 residues. The CDR3 region is CASSLASAENTGELFF. CDR3 DNA: TGTGCCAGCTCACTGGCCAGCGCGGAGAACACCGGGGAGCTGTTTTTT.

The rearrangement uses TRBV5-1 and TRBJ2-6, with a tentative D call TRBD1 (5 bases). Trimming shortened V by 0 bases and J by 4 bases, and 8 bases separated the two germline ends. The CDR3 loop spans 15 amino acids. Germline V CDR1 and CDR2: SGHRS, YFSETQ. In nucleotides, the CDR3 is TGCGCCAGCAGCTTGGGTCAGGGAGGGGCCAACGTCCTGACTTTC. Amino acids: CASSLGQGGANVLTF.

The chain joins TRBV10-3 to TRBJ1-1; D perhaps matches TRBD1 (5 bases). Trimming shortened V by 10 bases and J by 5 bases, and 26 bases separated the two germline ends. This CDR3 contains 16 residues. Germline values: CDR1 ENHRY, CDR2 SYGVKD. Here the CDR3 DNA reads TGTGCCAGCCAGGGACCCGGGATGGGGGTGCATACTGAAGCTTTCTTT. Residues: CASQGPGMGVHTEAFF.